This T cell receptor beta chain was profiled in a study of beta chain features in type 1 diabetes. Study details: Patients did not differ from healthy donors in age, gender or cell yield.

The authors reverse transcribed all of the isolated RNA, so sequencing captured expressed TCRB transcripts. Here immunoSEQ multiplex PCR was the method, and the copy in TCRdb shows in-frame clones only, minus some. Of 300,000 to 350,000 clones in the sample, roughly a fifth were seen once. CD45RO/CCR7/CD25/CD127/CD95/CD27 staining was used to isolate CD4+ naive, central memory, regulatory and stem cell-like memory cells by sorting. The table lists this clone with a few counts. Trimming at V came to 1 base and at J to 3 bases, leaving 2 bases not matched to a gene. CDR3 size: 15 residues. Germline V CDR1 and CDR2: SNHLY, FYNNEI.

Sequences were obtained from naive CD4+ T cells from blood. This TCR was sampled from a woman aged 18-30 years in good health. The V and J genes are TRBV2 and TRBJ2-7, with 11 bases that match TRBD2. Here the CDR3 reads CASSEGLAGSYEQYF. The CDR3 bases are TGTGCCAGCAGTGAAGGACTAGCGGGAAGCTACGAGCAGTACTTC.